This T cell receptor beta chain was sequenced during a study of blood T cell repertoires in COVID-19. Study-level information: Collection of acute and convalescent COVID-19 samples took place in the United States, Italy and Spain.

TCRdb's table, derived via immunoSEQ multiplex PCR, lists solely in-frame clones and lacks some. This table holds about 300,000 clones, roughly 90% found once. Trimming cost V 4 bases and J 2 bases, with 6 bases left between them. Germline CDR1 is SQVTM and CDR2 is ANQGSEA. The CDR3 runs 11 residues. The receptor comes from a man between 18 and 35 years old who had recovered from COVID-19. The chain has TRBV29-1 and TRBJ2-7, with D unresolved. Sequenced input: peripheral blood. The CDR3 sequence is CSVASAYEQYF. Written as DNA, the CDR3 is TGCAGCGTTGCTTCTGCCTACGAGCAGTACTTC.